This TCR beta chain was identified during a study of response to subunit inactivated influenza vaccine. Findings and caveats of the study: With each seasonal influenza vaccination, the authors suggested, few new T cells are recruited.

The germline V gene has CDR1 DFQATT and CDR2 SNEGSKA (reference sequence). V was clipped by 6 bases and J by 0 bases, with 14 bases between them. The CDR3 runs to 14 residues. Comment on this clonotype: Its antigen is still unknown.

TCRdb fed the RT-PCR reads into MiXCR, producing one record per CDR3 protein. This table has around 750,000 distinct CDR3 sequences, 21% appearing once. This TCR derives from a man aged 50-59 years who received an inactivated influenza vaccine. The V gene is TRBV20-1, the J gene TRBJ1-1, with a possible D match to TRBD1 (5 bases). The sequencing used PBMCs from blood, collected 4 to 6 days after vaccination. The CDR3 here is CSAIRQLLNTEAFF. CDR3 nucleotides: TGCAGTGCAATTAGACAGTTACTGAACACTGAAGCTTTCTTT.